This is a list of T cell receptor beta chains from one sample in a study of blood T cell repertoires in COVID-19. Libraries were prepared by immunoSEQ multiplex PCR; TCRdb keeps only in-frame clonotypes and omits some of them. The profile shows 310,000 or so clones, over 70% of them singletons. The sample consisted of peripheral blood. The source of these receptors is a woman aged 50 to 65 with acute or convalescent COVID-19. Each CDR3 is given with its conserved first and last residue. A D gene is named only where the DNA matches it firmly. Rows may omit the clone size; those that give it use once, few, many or a size class.

.	.	TRBV29-1	TRBJ2-4	CSVGQLAKNIQYF	TGCAGCGTTGGACAGTTAGCCAAAAACATTCAGTACTTC
.	.	TRBV12-2	TRBJ1-1	CAIGRGAFF	TGTGCAATTGGGAGGGGAGCTTTCTTT
TRBD1	.	TRBV29-1	TRBJ1-5	CSVAQGAPPNQPQHF	TGCAGCGTTGCGCAGGGGGCACCGCCTAATCAGCCCCAGCATTTT
TRBD1	.	TRBV7-2	TRBJ2-3	CASSFEGQGKDTQYF	TGTGCCAGCAGCTTCGAGGGACAGGGCAAAGATACGCAGTATTTT
.	.	TRBV5-8	TRBJ1-1	CASSPPFRNTEAFF	TGTGCCAGCAGCCCCCCTTTTAGGAACACTGAAGCTTTCTTT
TRBD1	.	TRBV27	TRBJ1-3	CASSYGTGPRSGNTIYF	TGTGCCAGCAGTTATGGGACAGGGCCCCGCTCTGGAAACACCATATATTTT
TRBD2	.	TRBV27	TRBJ2-3	CASSRREGDTQYF	TGTGCCAGCAGCCGACGGGAGGGAGATACGCAGTATTTT
TRBD1	.	TRBV11-2	TRBJ1-1	CASGQGPGGYMNTEAFF	TGTGCCAGCGGTCAAGGACCAGGGGGTTACATGAACACTGAAGCTTTCTTT
.	.	TRBV10-2	TRBJ1-3	CASSVTASSGNTIYF	TGCGCCAGCAGTGTGACAGCGAGCTCTGGAAACACCATATATTTT
TRBD1	.	TRBV30	TRBJ1-4	CAWSVSGTGPTKLFF	TGTGCCTGGAGTGTATCCGGGACAGGGCCCACAAAACTGTTTTTT
TRBD1	.	TRBV2	TRBJ1-2	CASRSGQGAYVEGYTF	TGTGCCAGCAGAAGCGGACAGGGGGCGTATGTTGAAGGCTACACCTTC
TRBD1	.	TRBV13	TRBJ1-6	CASSLGTGEASYNSPLHF	TGTGCCAGCAGCTTAGGGACAGGGGAAGCTTCCTATAATTCACCCCTCCACTTT
TRBD2	.	TRBV11-2	TRBJ2-3	CASSLVGLVTDTQYF	TGTGCCAGCAGCTTAGTAGGACTAGTCACAGATACGCAGTATTTT
.	few	TRBV10-2	TRBJ1-6	CASSERGRMGSPLHF	TGCGCCAGCTCCGAGCGGGGGAGAATGGGTTCACCCCTCCACTTT